This T cell receptor (beta chain) was obtained from a study of T cells in localized non-small cell lung cancer. Whole-study results and caveats: When the top 100 tumor clones were examined, a median around 61 of them also appeared in the adjacent lung, which was paired and uninvolved.

Trimming cost V 4 bases and J 2 bases, with 8 bases left between them. CDR1 is SGHTA and CDR2 is FQGTGA in the germline V gene. CDR3 length equals 13 residues. To note about this clone: Its antigen is currently unknown.

The protocol was immunoSEQ multiplex PCR, while the TCRdb copy is restricted to in-frame clones and leaves out a portion. The table has 45,000 to 55,000 clones, around 77% seen once. The material was peripheral blood, obtained before any cancer treatment. The J gene is TRBJ1-1, the V gene TRBV7-3, with D hard to call. The receptor was isolated from a man aged 40-75 years with stage I squamous cell lung carcinoma. The CDR3 spells CASSSSINTEAFF. As DNA, the CDR3 is TGTGCCAGCAGCTCGTCCATCAACACTGAAGCTTTCTTT.